This entry describes one T cell receptor (beta chain). Clones were sequenced by immunoSEQ multiplex PCR, and TCRdb holds only the in-frame ones, with some missing. The top ten clones hold 6.9% of a sample with under 200,000 clones, 80% of them seen once. This entry belongs to a study of blood T cell repertoires in COVID-19. Trimming cost V 6 bases and J 3 bases, with 19 bases left between them. The CDR3 loop spans 16 amino acids. Looked up from germline, CDR1 is SGHAT and CDR2 is FQNNGV. The sample comprised peripheral blood. This chain joins TRBV11-2 and TRBJ2-3; TRBD1 might be the D (5 bases). The receptor's source is a man aged 60-69 years with acute or convalescent COVID-19. The CDR3 spells CASSSLRSRATDTQYF. As DNA, the CDR3 is TGTGCCAGCAGTTCCCTACGATCCAGGGCTACAGATACGCAGTATTTT.